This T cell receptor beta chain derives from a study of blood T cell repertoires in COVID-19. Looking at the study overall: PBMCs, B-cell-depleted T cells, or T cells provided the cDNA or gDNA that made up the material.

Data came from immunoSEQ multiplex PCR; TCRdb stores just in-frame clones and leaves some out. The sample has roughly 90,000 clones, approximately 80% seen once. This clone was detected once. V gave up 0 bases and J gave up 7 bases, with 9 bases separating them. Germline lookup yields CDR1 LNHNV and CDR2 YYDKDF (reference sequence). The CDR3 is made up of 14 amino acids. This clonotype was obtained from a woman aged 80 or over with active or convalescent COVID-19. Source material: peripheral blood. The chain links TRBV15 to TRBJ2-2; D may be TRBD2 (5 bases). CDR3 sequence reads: CATSRDRGIGELFF. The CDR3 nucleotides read TGTGCCACCAGCAGAGATCGGGGTATCGGGGAGCTGTTTTTT.